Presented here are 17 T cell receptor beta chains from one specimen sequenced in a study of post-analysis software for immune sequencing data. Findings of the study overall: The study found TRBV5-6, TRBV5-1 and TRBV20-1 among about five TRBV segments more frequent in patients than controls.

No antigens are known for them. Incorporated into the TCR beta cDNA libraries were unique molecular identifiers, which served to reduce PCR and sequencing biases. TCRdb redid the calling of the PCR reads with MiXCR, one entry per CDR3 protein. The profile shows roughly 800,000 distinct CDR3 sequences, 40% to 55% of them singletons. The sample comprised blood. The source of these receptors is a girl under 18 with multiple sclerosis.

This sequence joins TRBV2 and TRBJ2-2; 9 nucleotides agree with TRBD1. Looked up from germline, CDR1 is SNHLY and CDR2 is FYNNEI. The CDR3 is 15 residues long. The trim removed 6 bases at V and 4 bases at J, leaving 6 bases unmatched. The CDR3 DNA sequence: TGTGCCAGCAGGGTACAGGGGGCGCGCACCGGGGAGCTGTTTTTT. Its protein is CASRVQGARTGELFF. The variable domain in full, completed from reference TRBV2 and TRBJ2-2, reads EPEVTQTPSHQVTQMGQEVILRCVPISNHLYFYWYRQILGQKVEFLVSFYNNEISEKSEIFDDQFSVERPDGSNFTLKIRSTKLEDSAMYFCASRVQGARTGELFFGEGSRLTVL.

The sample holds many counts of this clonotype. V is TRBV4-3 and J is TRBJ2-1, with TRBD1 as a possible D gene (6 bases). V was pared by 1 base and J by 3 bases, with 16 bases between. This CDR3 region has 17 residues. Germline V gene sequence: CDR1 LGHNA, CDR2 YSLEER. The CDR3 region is CASSQVRGGGGYNEQFF. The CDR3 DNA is TGCGCCAGCAGCCAAGTCAGGGGCGGAGGTGGCTACAATGAGCAGTTCTTC.

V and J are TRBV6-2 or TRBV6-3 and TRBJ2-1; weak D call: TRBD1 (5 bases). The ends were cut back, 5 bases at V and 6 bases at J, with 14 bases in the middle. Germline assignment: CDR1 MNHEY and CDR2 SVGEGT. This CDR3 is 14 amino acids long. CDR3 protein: CASSRQGLVNEQFF. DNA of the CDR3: TGTGCCAGCAGTCGTCAGGGTTTGGTCAATGAGCAGTTCTTC.

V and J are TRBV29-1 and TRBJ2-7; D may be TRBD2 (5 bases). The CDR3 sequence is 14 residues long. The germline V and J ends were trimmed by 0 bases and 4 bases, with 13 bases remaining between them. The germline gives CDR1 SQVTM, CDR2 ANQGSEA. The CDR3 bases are TGCAGCGTTGAAGATCCGGGGTTTGCATACGAGCAGTACTTC. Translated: CSVEDPGFAYEQYF.

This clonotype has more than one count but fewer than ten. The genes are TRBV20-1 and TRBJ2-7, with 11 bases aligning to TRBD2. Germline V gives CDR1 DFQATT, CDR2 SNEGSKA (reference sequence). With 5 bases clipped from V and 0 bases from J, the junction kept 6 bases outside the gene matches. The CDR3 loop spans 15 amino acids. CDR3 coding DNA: TGCAGTGCTCATGAAGGGACTAGCGGCTCCTACGAGCAGTACTTC. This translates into CSAHEGTSGSYEQYF.

CDR3 nucleotides: TGCAGTGCTAGAGCCAAGAGAGGGTACGAGCAGTACTTC. This translates into CSARAKRGYEQYF. J is TRBJ2-1 and V is TRBV20-1; a weak D match, TRBD2 (5 bases). The J call could be wrong; TRBJ2-7 is a better fit for the DNA end. The germline V gene encodes CDR1 DFQATT and CDR2 SNEGSKA (reference sequence). CDR3 length equals 13 residues.

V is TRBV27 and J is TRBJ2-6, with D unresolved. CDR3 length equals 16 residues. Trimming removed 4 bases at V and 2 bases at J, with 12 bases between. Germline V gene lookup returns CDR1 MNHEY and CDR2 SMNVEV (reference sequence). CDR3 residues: CASSSWNTPGANVLTF. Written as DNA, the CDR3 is TGTGCCAGCAGTTCCTGGAATACCCCTGGGGCCAACGTCCTGACTTTC.

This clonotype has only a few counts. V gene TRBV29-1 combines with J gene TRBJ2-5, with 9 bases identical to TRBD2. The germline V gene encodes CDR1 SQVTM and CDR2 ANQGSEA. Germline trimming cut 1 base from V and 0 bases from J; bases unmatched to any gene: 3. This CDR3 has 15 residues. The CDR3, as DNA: TGCAGCGTTGAAGGGGCGGGAGGGCACCAAGAGACCCAGTACTTC. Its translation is CSVEGAGGHQETQYF.

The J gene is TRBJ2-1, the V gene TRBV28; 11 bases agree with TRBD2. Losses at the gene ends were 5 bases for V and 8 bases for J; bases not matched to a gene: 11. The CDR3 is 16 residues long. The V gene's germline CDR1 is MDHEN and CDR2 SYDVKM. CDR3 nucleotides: TGTGCCAGCAGTACTGACACTAGCGGGAGTTGGGATGAGCAGTTCTTC. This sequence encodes CASSTDTSGSWDEQFF.

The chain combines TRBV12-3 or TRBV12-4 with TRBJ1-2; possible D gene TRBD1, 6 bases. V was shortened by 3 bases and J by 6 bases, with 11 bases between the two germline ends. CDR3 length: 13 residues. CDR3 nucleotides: TGTGCCAGCAGTTTTTGGAGGGGGGATGGCTACACCTTC. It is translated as CASSFWRGDGYTF.

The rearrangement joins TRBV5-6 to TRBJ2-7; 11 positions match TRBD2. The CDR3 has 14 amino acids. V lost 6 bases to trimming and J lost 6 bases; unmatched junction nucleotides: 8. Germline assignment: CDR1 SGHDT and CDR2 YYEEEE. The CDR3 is CASTKLAGAPEQYF. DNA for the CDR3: TGTGCCAGCACCAAACTAGCGGGAGCTCCCGAGCAGTACTTC.

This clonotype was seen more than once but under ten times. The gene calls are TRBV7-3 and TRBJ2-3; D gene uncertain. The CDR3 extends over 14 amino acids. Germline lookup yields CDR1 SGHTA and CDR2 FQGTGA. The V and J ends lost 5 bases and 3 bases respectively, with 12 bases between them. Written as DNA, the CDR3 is TGTGCCAGCAGCACGCTTGGTGGGACAGATACGCAGTATTTT. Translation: CASSTLGGTDTQYF.

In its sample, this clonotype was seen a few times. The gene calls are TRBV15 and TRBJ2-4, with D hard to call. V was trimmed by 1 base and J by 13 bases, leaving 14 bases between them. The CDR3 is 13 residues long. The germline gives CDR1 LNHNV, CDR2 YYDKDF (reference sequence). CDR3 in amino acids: CATSRGGEVEQYF. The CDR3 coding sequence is TGTGCCACCAGCAGAGGAGGAGAAGTAGAGCAGTACTTC.

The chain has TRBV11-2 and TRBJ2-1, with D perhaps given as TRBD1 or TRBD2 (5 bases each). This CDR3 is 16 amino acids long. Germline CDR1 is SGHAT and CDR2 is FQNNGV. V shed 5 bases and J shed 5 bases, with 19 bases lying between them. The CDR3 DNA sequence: TGTGCCAGCAGCCCTCCCGGGGCGGGCGCAAACAATGAGCAGTTCTTC. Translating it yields CASSPPGAGANNEQFF.

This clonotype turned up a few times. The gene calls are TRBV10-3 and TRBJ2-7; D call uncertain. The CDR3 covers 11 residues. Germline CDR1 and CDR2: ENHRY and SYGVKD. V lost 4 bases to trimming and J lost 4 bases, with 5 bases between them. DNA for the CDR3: TGTGCCATCAGTGCAGCTTACGAGCAGTACTTC. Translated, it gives CAISAAYEQYF.

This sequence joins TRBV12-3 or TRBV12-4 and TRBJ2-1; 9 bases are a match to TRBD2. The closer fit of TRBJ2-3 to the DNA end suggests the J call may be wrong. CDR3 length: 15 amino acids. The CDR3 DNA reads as TGTGCCAGCAGTCCGGTAGCGGGAGCAACAGATACGCAGTATTTT. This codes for CASSPVAGATDTQYF.

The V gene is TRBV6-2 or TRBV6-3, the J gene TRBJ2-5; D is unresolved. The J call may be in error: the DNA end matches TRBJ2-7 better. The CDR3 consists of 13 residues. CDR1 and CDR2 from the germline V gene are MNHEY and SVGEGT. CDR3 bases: TGTGCCAGCAGTTATCTCGTGGCAGGCGAGCAGTACTTC. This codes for CASSYLVAGEQYF.